The clone carrying this TCR beta chain was counted only a few times. This entry is derived from a study of T cells in Graves' hyperthyroidism and ophthalmopathy. The CDR3 is 13 amino acids. Germline CDR1 is SGHDT and CDR2 is YYEEEE. Trimming took 0 bases from V and 7 from J, leaving 10 bases between them. Authors of the study amplified TCR beta CDR3 regions from RNA transcripts. The HTBI primer set drove a first-round RT-PCR of the TCR CDR3. A single record per CDR3 protein comes from TCRdb applying MiXCR to the multiplex PCR reads. The top ten clones hold less than 6.5% of a sample with about 400,000 distinct CDR3 sequences, approximately 13% of them seen once. With a duration under 2 months, the hyperthyroidism was newly diagnosed in patients aged 18 to 65.

The specimen sequenced was blood. The origin of this receptor is a woman aged 18-29 years with Graves' hyperthyroidism. J is TRBJ1-2 and V is TRBV5-6; TRBD1 might be the D (6 bases). The CDR3 loop reads CASSLAGESGYTF. The DNA of the CDR3 is TGTGCCAGCAGCTTGGCAGGGGAAAGTGGCTACACCTTC.